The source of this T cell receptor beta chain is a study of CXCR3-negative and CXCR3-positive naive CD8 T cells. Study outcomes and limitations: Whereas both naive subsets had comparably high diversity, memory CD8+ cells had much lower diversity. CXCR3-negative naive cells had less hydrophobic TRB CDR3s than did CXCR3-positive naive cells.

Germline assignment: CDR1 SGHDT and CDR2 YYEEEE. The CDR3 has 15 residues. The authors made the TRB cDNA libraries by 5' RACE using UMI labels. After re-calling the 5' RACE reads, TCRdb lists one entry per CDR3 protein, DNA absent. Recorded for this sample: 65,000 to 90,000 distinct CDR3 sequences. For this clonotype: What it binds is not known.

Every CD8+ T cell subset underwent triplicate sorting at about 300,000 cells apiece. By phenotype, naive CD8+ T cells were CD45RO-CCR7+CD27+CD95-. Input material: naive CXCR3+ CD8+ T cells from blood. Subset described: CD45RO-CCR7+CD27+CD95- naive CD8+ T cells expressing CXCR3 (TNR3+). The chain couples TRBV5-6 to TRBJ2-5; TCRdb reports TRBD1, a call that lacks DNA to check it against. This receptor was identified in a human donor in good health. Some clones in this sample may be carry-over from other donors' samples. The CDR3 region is CASSPDRGRQETQYF.